A single T cell receptor beta chain is shown here with its context. Its antigen is unidentified. V lost 5 bases, J lost 0 bases, and 7 bases stayed unmatched. CDR3 size: 16 residues. Germline CDR1 SGHTA, CDR2 FQGNSA. These data come from a study of radiotherapy plus CTLA-4 blockade in lung cancer. The overall study: Of all patients, around 19% responded objectively and roughly 31% showed disease control.

It was focal radiation plus CTLA-4 blockade with ipilimumab that patients with chemo-refractory metastatic non-small-cell lung cancer received. Overall study findings and caveats: Tumor-origin TCR clones grew in blood after radiotherapy plus ipilimumab. Response, reportedly, was best predicted by interferon-beta along with early blood T cell clone dynamics.

Produced via immunoSEQ multiplex PCR; TCRdb's table is partial and in-frame only. The sample lists 40,000 to 45,000 clones, under 80% occurring once. The sample consisted of peripheral blood, taken from a patient treated with radiotherapy plus ipilimumab. The rearrangement uses TRBV7-2 and TRBJ1-5; TRBD1 aligns across 7 bases. This receptor was identified in a human donor with non-small cell lung cancer who had stable disease on radiotherapy plus ipilimumab. The CDR3 DNA reads TGTGCCAGCAGCCCCAGGGGGGAGCGTAGCAATCAGCCCCAGCATTTT. Translating it yields CASSPRGERSNQPQHF. The entire variable domain, with the rest obtained from reference TRBV7-2 and TRBJ1-5, is as follows: GAGVSQSPSNKVTEKGKDVELRCDPISGHTALYWYRQSLGQGLEFLIYFQGNSAPDKSGLPSDRFSAERTGGSVSTLTIQRTQQEDSAVYLCASSPRGERSNQPQHFGDGTRLSIL.